These T cell receptor beta chains were read from a single sample in a study of shared clonotypes between healthy human individuals. Generated by immunoSEQ multiplex PCR, the TCRdb table keeps only in-frame clones and is missing some. The sample contains roughly 1,000,000 clones, 78% of which appear only once. Sequencing was carried out using memory CD4+ T cells from PBMCs. These receptors all stem from a man aged 18-30 years in good health. Some clones in this sample may be carry-over from other donors' samples. Each CDR3 is given with its conserved first and last residue. D genes are given only for firm matches. The size field is filled for only some rows; it gives once, few, many or a size class.

CDR3 length	V gene	D gene	clone size	J gene	CDR3 protein	CDR3 DNA
15	TRBV11-2	TRBD2	-	TRBJ2-7	CASRARTSGGYEQYF	TGTGCCAGCAGAGCGCGGACTAGCGGGGGCTACGAGCAGTACTTC
17	TRBV7-9	-	-	TRBJ1-3	CASSSFREVHSGNTIYF	TGTGCCAGCAGCTCTTTTAGGGAAGTTCACTCTGGAAACACCATATATTTT
17	TRBV7-9	-	few	TRBJ1-3	CASSLEMGALGGNTIYF	TGTGCCAGCAGCTTAGAGATGGGGGCTCTCGGTGGAAACACCATATATTTT
14	TRBV29-1	-	-	TRBJ2-7	CSVRRGPSSYEQYF	TGCAGCGTTCGGAGGGGCCCAAGCTCCTACGAGCAGTACTTC
11	TRBV29-1	-	-	TRBJ2-1	CSVAPDNEQFF	TGCAGCGTTGCCCCCGACAATGAGCAGTTCTTC
10	TRBV28	-	few	TRBJ1-2	CASSSIGYTF	TGTGCCAGCAGTTCTATTGGCTACACCTTC
17	TRBV2	TRBD2	-	TRBJ2-3	CASSEGKGLAGEDTQYF	TGTGCCAGCAGTGAAGGGAAGGGACTAGCGGGAGAGGATACGCAGTATTTT
12	TRBV6-1	-	few	TRBJ1-2	CASSEGNYGYTF	TGTGCCAGCAGTGAGGGTAACTATGGCTACACCTTC
14	TRBV7-9	-	-	TRBJ1-6	CASSLLRGNSPLHF	TGTGCCAGCAGCTTACTAAGAGGGAATTCACCCCTCCACTTT
14	TRBV7-9	-	-	TRBJ2-3	CASSQGTRQDTQYF	TGTGCCAGCAGCCAGGGGACGCGCCAGGATACGCAGTATTTT
14	TRBV5-1	-	-	TRBJ2-1	CASSLGDSANEQFF	TGCGCCAGCAGCTTGGGGGACTCAGCTAATGAGCAGTTCTTC
14	TRBV6-1	-	-	TRBJ1-1	CASSELGWATEAFF	TGTGCCAGCAGTGAATTAGGGTGGGCCACTGAAGCTTTCTTT
15	TRBV28	-	-	TRBJ1-3	CASSLTGVSGNTIYF	TGTGCCAGCAGTTTAACTGGGGTATCTGGAAACACCATATATTTT
15	TRBV2	TRBD1	once	TRBJ2-3	CASSGPGQSTDTQYF	TGTGCCAGCAGTGGACCGGGACAGAGCACAGATACGCAGTATTTT
13	TRBV5-5	-	-	TRBJ2-1	CASSSGRYNEQFF	TGTGCCAGCAGCTCCGGACGGTACAATGAGCAGTTCTTC
14	TRBV7-6	TRBD2	-	TRBJ2-1	CASSSGLAGGEEFF	TGTGCCAGCAGCTCGGGACTAGCGGGAGGAGAGGAGTTCTTC
14	TRBV15	TRBD1	-	TRBJ1-2	CATSRADRGYGYTF	TGTGCCACCAGCAGGGCGGACAGGGGTTATGGCTACACCTTC
16	TRBV7-2	-	-	TRBJ2-2	CATPSLPGLNTGELFF	TGTGCCACCCCAAGTCTTCCGGGACTCAACACCGGGGAGCTGTTTTTT
12	TRBV7-2	-	few	TRBJ1-1	CASSTYHTEAFF	TGTGCCAGCAGCACCTATCACACTGAAGCTTTCTTT
11	TRBV20-1	-	few	TRBJ2-7	CSVWSRYEQYF	TGCAGTGTTTGGAGTCGGTACGAGCAGTACTTC
16	TRBV30	TRBD2	-	TRBJ2-7	CAWSSGTSGRAYEQYF	TGTGCCTGGAGTTCCGGGACTAGCGGGAGAGCCTACGAGCAGTACTTC
18	TRBV4-3	-	-	TRBJ2-3	CASSQGPTSGVTADTQYF	TGCGCCAGCAGCCAAGGCCCGACCTCAGGGGTGACGGCAGATACGCAGTATTTT
15	TRBV5-6	-	-	TRBJ1-6	CASSLLEYGSSPLHF	TGTGCCAGCAGCTTATTGGAGTATGGGAGTTCACCCCTCCACTTT
15	TRBV7-2	TRBD1	few	TRBJ1-2	CASSSLTGGVGGYTF	TGTGCCAGCAGCTCCCTGACAGGGGGCGTGGGTGGCTACACCTTC
18	TRBV2	TRBD2	-	TRBJ2-1	CASSAKTSGSGLYNEQFF	TGTGCCAGCAGTGCGAAGACTAGCGGGAGTGGCCTCTACAATGAGCAGTTCTTC
15	TRBV5-4	-	-	TRBJ1-2	CASSYQSDGNYGYTF	TGTGCCAGCAGCTACCAGTCGGACGGGAACTATGGCTACACCTTC
13	TRBV5-1	TRBD1	-	TRBJ2-7	CASSVDRLYEQYF	TGCGCCAGCAGCGTGGACAGGCTCTACGAGCAGTACTTC
15	TRBV28	-	few	TRBJ2-3	CASSGGRESTDTQYF	TGTGCCAGCAGTGGGGGGAGAGAAAGCACAGATACGCAGTATTTT
12	TRBV7-2	-	few	TRBJ2-7	CASSFSGREQYF	TGTGCCAGCAGCTTCTCTGGACGGGAGCAGTACTTC
15	TRBV28	TRBD2	-	TRBJ2-7	CASSPGLAGTYEQYF	TGTGCCAGCAGCCCAGGACTAGCGGGAACCTACGAGCAGTACTTC
12	TRBV7-8	-	-	TRBJ2-5	CASSHRGETQYF	TGTGCCAGCAGCCACAGAGGGGAGACCCAGTACTTC
19	TRBV11-2	TRBD2	-	TRBJ2-3	CASRPNPGLAGELADTQYF	TGTGCCAGCAGACCGAATCCGGGACTAGCGGGAGAATTGGCAGATACGCAGTATTTT
13	TRBV2	-	-	TRBJ1-1	CASSPGANTEAFF	TGTGCCAGCAGTCCCGGGGCGAACACTGAAGCTTTCTTT
16	TRBV28	TRBD1	-	TRBJ1-2	CASSLRTGGPIYGYTF	TGTGCCAGCAGTTTAAGGACAGGGGGCCCCATCTATGGCTACACCTTC
15	TRBV6-1	-	-	TRBJ2-1	CASSEERGNGRVQFF	TGTGCCAGCAGTGAAGAAAGAGGGAACGGGAGAGTTCAGTTCTTC
15	TRBV5-1	TRBD1	-	TRBJ2-5	CASSLGQGAAETQYF	TGCGCCAGCAGCTTGGGGCAGGGGGCCGCCGAGACCCAGTACTTC
13	TRBV9	-	once	TRBJ1-3	CASETGSGNTIYF	TGTGCCAGCGAGACAGGCTCTGGAAACACCATATATTTT
14	TRBV28	TRBD2	-	TRBJ2-7	CASSGTSGSGEQYF	TGTGCCAGCAGTGGGACTAGCGGGAGTGGCGAGCAGTACTTC
15	TRBV9	-	-	TRBJ2-3	CASSVVSGPTDTQYF	TGTGCCAGCAGCGTAGTGAGCGGGCCCACAGATACGCAGTATTTT
15	TRBV6-1	TRBD2	-	TRBJ2-1	CAIAEGLAEDNEQFF	TGTGCCATCGCGGAGGGACTAGCGGAAGACAATGAGCAGTTCTTC
12	TRBV6-5	-	once	TRBJ2-7	CASTQGTEEQYF	TGTGCCAGCACCCAGGGGACCGAAGAGCAGTACTTC
14	TRBV7-3	-	-	TRBJ2-5	CASSLKAGRETQYF	TGTGCCAGCAGCTTAAAGGCAGGGAGAGAGACCCAGTACTTC
14	TRBV6-4	-	-	TRBJ2-3	CASSPLGTRDTQYF	TGTGCCAGCAGCCCACTGGGCACTAGGGATACGCAGTATTTT
14	TRBV28	TRBD1	-	TRBJ1-1	CASSLRTGSTEAFF	TGTGCCAGCAGTTTACGGACAGGGTCCACTGAAGCTTTCTTT
16	TRBV5-1	-	-	TRBJ2-5	CASSLSGTAEGETQYF	TGCGCCAGCAGCTTGAGCGGGACAGCGGAGGGAGAGACCCAGTACTTC
16	TRBV6-1	TRBD2	-	TRBJ2-7	CASSVSLAGGPYEQYF	TGTGCCAGCAGTGTCTCCCTAGCGGGAGGCCCCTACGAGCAGTACTTC
13	TRBV7-3	TRBD2	-	TRBJ2-1	CASSLTGLGEQFF	TGTGCCAGCAGCTTAACCGGACTAGGAGAGCAGTTCTTC
14	TRBV9	-	-	TRBJ1-3	CASSAPSSGNTIYF	TGTGCCAGCAGCGCGCCATCCTCTGGAAACACCATATATTTT
14	TRBV6-1	-	-	TRBJ1-1	CASSLTDGGTEAFF	TGTGCCAGCAGTCTGACGGACGGTGGCACTGAAGCTTTCTTT
12	TRBV10-1	-	-	TRBJ2-7	CASSESGDGQYF	TGCGCCAGCAGTGAGTCTGGGGACGGGCAGTACTTC